The rows below give T cell receptor beta chains drawn from one sample of a study of T-cell memory formation after mild COVID-19. TCRdb re-called the 5' RACE reads with MiXCR, one entry per CDR3 protein. The sample holds approximately 290,000 distinct CDR3 sequences, 7% to 10% seen once. Material for sequencing was PBMCs or a T cell subset sorted from them (not recorded which). The receptors come from a man aged 18 to 35 who had mild COVID-19 (a few samples of this study predate the infection). Cell type and time point are not known. The CDR3 runs from the conserved cysteine through the conserved F or W. The D gene is left open where the match is weak. Clone size is given for some rows only: seen once, a few or many times, or a class if the clone is expanded.

few | TRBJ2-3 | - | TRBV11-2 | TGTGCCAGCAGCTTAGCAGGGAACACAGATACGCAGTATTTT | CASSLAGNTDTQYF
many | TRBJ1-2 | - | TRBV9 | TGTGCCAGCAGCCCAAGCGTAGAATATGGCTACACCTTC | CASSPSVEYGYTF
once | TRBJ2-6 | TRBD2 | TRBV30 | TGTGCCTGGATTCCCGTAGGGCGGGGGTACAGCTCTGGGGCCAACGTCCTGACTTTC | CAWIPVGRGYSSGANVLTF
few | TRBJ1-1 | - | TRBV6-5 | TGTGCCAGCAGTTACGACCCAGGACTGAACACTGAAGCTTTCTTT | CASSYDPGLNTEAFF
few | TRBJ1-1 | - | TRBV27 | TGTGCCAGCAGTCGCTCGGTCCTCGGGGGCACTGAAGCTTTCTTT | CASSRSVLGGTEAFF
few | TRBJ2-1 | - | TRBV30 | TGTGCCTGGAGTGCCCCAGGGGCGCAGCTACTACACAATGAGCAGTTCTTC | CAWSAPGAQLLHNEQFF
many | TRBJ1-2 | TRBD1 | TRBV7-9 | TGTGCCAGCAGCTTGACCGAGACAGGGGCCCGCTATGGCTACACCTTC | CASSLTETGARYGYTF
few | TRBJ2-1 | TRBD1 | TRBV4-1 | TGCGCCAGCAGCCAAGAATGGCGGCAGGGGGTGTTCGGTGAGCAGTTCTTC | CASSQEWRQGVFGEQFF
few | TRBJ1-3 | - | TRBV4-3 | TGCGCCAGCAGCCCCAGCGGGAGGACTGGAAACACCATATATTTT | CASSPSGRTGNTIYF
few | TRBJ2-5 | - | TRBV10-3 | TGTGCCATCAGTGAGTCCCGTGGCAGACGATCAGAGACCCAGTACTTC | CAISESRGRRSETQYF
- | TRBJ2-1 | TRBD2 | TRBV5-4 | TGTGCCAGCAGCCCCACTAGCGGGATTGCAGGTGAGCAGTTCTTC | CASSPTSGIAGEQFF
- | TRBJ2-7 | - | TRBV27 | TGTGCCAGCAGTTTATGGGGGCGCGAGCAGTACTTC | CASSLWGREQYF
- | TRBJ1-1 | TRBD1 | TRBV5-1 | TGCGCCAGCAGCTCTAAGGGACAGGGCACCACTGAAGCTTTCTTT | CASSSKGQGTTEAFF
- | TRBJ2-5 | TRBD1 | TRBV6-5 | TGTGCCAGCAGTTACTCAGGGCAGGGGGCAGGCCAAGAGACCCAGTACTTC | CASSYSGQGAGQETQYF
many | TRBJ2-4 | TRBD1 | TRBV18 | TGTGCCAGCTCACCAAGCAGGACAGGGGAAAACATTCAGTACTTC | CASSPSRTGENIQYF
- | TRBJ2-2 | TRBD1 | TRBV11-2 | TGTGCCAGCAGCTTGAATCAGGGGGCCGGGGAGCTGTTTTTT | CASSLNQGAGELFF
many | TRBJ2-7 | - | TRBV4-3 | TGCGCCAGCAGCCACTCCGGATCCTACGAGCAGTACTTC | CASSHSGSYEQYF
- | TRBJ1-1 | - | TRBV6-5 | TGTGCCAGCAGTTACTCGGCTCCACAGGCGAACACTGAAGCTTTCTTT | CASSYSAPQANTEAFF
many | TRBJ2-5 | - | TRBV12-3/TRBV12-4 | TGTGCCAGCAGTTCTCCAGGGGTCCGAGAGACCCAGTACTTC | CASSSPGVRETQYF
many | TRBJ2-7 | - | TRBV12-3/TRBV12-4 | TGTGCCAGCAGTTTCAGGCCCTTGGACTACGAGCAGTACTTC | CASSFRPLDYEQYF
few | TRBJ2-3 | TRBD2 | TRBV7-3 | TGTGCCAGCAGCCGGGGGGGCGGGACAGATACGCAGTATTTT | CASSRGGGTDTQYF
many | TRBJ1-5 | - | TRBV4-3 | TGCGCCAGCAGCCAAGATTCCCAGTTTCAGCCCCAGCATTTT | CASSQDSQFQPQHF
few | TRBJ2-5 | - | TRBV5-1 | TGCGCCAGCAGCTCGGTCGGTTCAGAGACCCAGTACTTC | CASSSVGSETQYF
- | TRBJ1-5 | TRBD1 | TRBV7-2 | TGTGCCAGCAGCACCTGGACAGGGGCAGGTCAGCCCCAGCATTTT | CASSTWTGAGQPQHF
- | TRBJ2-3 | TRBD1 | TRBV7-2 | TGTGCCAGCAGCTTAGCATACCGACAGGGGGCCTCGAAAGATACGCAGTATTTT | CASSLAYRQGASKDTQYF
few | TRBJ2-5 | - | TRBV5-1 | TGCGCCAGCAGCTTGGGGATGGGCGAGACCCAGTACTTC | CASSLGMGETQYF
- | TRBJ2-7 | TRBD2 | TRBV29-1 | TGCAGCGTTGAAGATCGGGGGGTGCAGTACTTC | CSVEDRGVQYF
few | TRBJ2-7 | TRBD1 | TRBV20-1 | TGCAGTGCGACCGGACAGGGGGTCTGGGAGCAGTACTTC | CSATGQGVWEQYF
few | TRBJ1-1 | TRBD1 | TRBV12-3/TRBV12-4 | TGTGCCAGCAGTCCCCGACAGGGTGTTTTGAACACTGAAGCTTTCTTT | CASSPRQGVLNTEAFF
- | TRBJ2-3 | - | TRBV7-8 | TGTGCCAGCAGCTTGGGGGGATTTGGCACAGATACGCAGTATTTT | CASSLGGFGTDTQYF
- | TRBJ2-3 | TRBD2 | TRBV6-2/TRBV6-3 | TGTGCCAGCAGTTCCTTAGCGGGAGGCTCCCTCACAGATACGCAGTATTTT | CASSSLAGGSLTDTQYF
- | TRBJ1-2 | - | TRBV27 | TGTGCCAGCAGTTTTCGACAGTATGGTAACGAGTTGTATGGCTACACCTTC | CASSFRQYGNELYGYTF
- | TRBJ2-4 | - | TRBV11-2 | TGTGCCAGCAGCTTAGAGGGGGTGGGACGGAGCGAAAACATTCAGTACTTC | CASSLEGVGRSENIQYF
many | TRBJ2-5 | TRBD2 | TRBV3-1 | TGTGCCAGCAGCCAAGATGGACTAGCGACGGAGACCCAGTACTTC | CASSQDGLATETQYF
few | TRBJ1-1 | - | TRBV7-9 | TGTGCCAGCAGCTTAGCGGGGACACCGAACACTGAAGCTTTCTTT | CASSLAGTPNTEAFF
many | TRBJ2-3 | - | TRBV3-1 | TGTGCCAGCAGCCAAGGAGGAGGTTTGGGGAAAGATACGCAGTATTTT | CASSQGGGLGKDTQYF
few | TRBJ1-2 | - | TRBV4-1 | TGCGCCAGCAGCCAACGGGGGGGAGAGTATGGCTACACCTTC | CASSQRGGEYGYTF
few | TRBJ2-5 | - | TRBV28 | TGTGCCAGCAAAGGAGAGACCCAGTACTTC | CASKGETQYF
few | TRBJ2-7 | - | TRBV7-8 | TGTGCCAGCAGCTGGACAGTCGGTTCCTACGAGCAGTACTTC | CASSWTVGSYEQYF
few | TRBJ2-3 | TRBD2 | TRBV7-9 | TGTGCCAGCAGCGCGGTTGGCGGGGGGCCGGATACGCAGTATTTT | CASSAVGGGPDTQYF
few | TRBJ2-1 | TRBD2 | TRBV12-3/TRBV12-4 | TGTGCCAGCAGTAAGACTAGCGGACTCTACAATGAGCAGTTCTTC | CASSKTSGLYNEQFF